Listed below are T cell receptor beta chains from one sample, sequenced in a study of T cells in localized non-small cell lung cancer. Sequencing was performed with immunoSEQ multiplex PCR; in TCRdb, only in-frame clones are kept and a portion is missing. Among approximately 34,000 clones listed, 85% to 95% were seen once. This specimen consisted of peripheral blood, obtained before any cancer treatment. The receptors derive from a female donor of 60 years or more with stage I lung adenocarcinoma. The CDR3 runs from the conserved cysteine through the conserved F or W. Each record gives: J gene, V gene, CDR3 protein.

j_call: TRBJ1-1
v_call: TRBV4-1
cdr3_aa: CASSQVNLGFPESEAFF

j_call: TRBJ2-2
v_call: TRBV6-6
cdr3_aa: CASSYDFNTGELFF

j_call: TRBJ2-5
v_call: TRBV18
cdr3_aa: CASSAWDSQETQYF

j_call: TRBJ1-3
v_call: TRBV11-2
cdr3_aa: CASSVNRASRNTIYF

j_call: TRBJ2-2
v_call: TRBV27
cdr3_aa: CASSLLGQGSEGELFF

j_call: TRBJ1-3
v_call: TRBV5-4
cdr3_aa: CASSSQGHSGNTIYF

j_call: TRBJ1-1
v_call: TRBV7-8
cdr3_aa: CASSSETGGSAEAFF

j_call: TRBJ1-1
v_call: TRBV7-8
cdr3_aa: CASSSPWSLGTVTEAFF

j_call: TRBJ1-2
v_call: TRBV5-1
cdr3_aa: CASSLDIYGYTF

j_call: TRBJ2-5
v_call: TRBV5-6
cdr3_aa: CASSLVGTHGTQYF

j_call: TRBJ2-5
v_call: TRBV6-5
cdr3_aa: CASSYSLRQETQYF

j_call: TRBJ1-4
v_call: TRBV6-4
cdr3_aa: CANGTGNEKLFF

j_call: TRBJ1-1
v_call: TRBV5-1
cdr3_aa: CASSLETGGRGTEAFF

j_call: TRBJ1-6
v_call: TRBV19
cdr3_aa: CASSNLGQGANSPLHF

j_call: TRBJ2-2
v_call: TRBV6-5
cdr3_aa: CASRQGFNTGELFF

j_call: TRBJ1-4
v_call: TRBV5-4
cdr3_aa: CASSLDQGNEKLFF

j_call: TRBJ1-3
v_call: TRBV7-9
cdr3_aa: CASSVITAARGNTIYF

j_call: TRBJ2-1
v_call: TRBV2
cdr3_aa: CASSLLEGNNEQFF

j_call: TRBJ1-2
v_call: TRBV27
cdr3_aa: CASRRTGDGYTF

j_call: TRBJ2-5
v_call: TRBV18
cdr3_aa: CASSPTSRGETQYF

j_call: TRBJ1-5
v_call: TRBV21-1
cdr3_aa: CASSKEGLSNQPQHF

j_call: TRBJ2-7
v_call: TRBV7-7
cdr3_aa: CASSPTGTSYEQYF

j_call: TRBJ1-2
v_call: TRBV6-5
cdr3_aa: CASSSEYKFYGYTF

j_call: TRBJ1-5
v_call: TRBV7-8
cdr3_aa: CASSPGQTNQPQHF

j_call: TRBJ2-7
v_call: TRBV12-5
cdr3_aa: CASGFSSYEQYF

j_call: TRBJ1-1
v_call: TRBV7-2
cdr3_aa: CASSSWATEAFF

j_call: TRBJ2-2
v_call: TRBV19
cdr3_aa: CASSIVARGELFF

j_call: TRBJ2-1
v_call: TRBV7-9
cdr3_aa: CASSPTAGGPNEQFF

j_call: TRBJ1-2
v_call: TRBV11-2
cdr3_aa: CASSPGVVYGYTF

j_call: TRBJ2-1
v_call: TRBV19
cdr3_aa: CASSISGPRNEQFF

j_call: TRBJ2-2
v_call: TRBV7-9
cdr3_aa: CASSITRDRELFF

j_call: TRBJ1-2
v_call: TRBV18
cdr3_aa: CASSPPIVGRDYGYTF

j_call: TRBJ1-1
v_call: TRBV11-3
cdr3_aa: CASGGTGTTEAFF

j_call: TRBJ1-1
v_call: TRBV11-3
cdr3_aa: CASSLDTVAAAFF

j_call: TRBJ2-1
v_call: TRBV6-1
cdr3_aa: CASSPGSPPNEQFF

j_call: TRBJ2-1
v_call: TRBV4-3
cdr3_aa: CASSQDLLATEQFF

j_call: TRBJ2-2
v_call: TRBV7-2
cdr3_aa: CASSLLGGTGELFF

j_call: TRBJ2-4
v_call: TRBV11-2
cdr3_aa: CASRPGLAALAKNIQYF

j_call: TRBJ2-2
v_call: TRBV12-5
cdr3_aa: CAFANTGELFF

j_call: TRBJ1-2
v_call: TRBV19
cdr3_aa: CARQAGQTPVGGYTF

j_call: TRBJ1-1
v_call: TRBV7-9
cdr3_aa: CASSQGQGPREAFF

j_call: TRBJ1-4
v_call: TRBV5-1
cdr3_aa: CASSLEGTNEKLFF

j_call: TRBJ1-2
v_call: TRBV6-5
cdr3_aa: CASRPQGSYGYTF

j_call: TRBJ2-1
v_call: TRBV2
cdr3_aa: CASSPLISGGINEQFF

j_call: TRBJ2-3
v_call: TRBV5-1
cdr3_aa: CASSLEASGGATDTQYF

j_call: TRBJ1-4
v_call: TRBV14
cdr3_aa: CASSLIPAGTGFEKLFF

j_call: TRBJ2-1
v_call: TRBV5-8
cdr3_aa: CASSLNRINNEQFF

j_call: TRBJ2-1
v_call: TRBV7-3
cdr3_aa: CASSLNFQNNEQFF

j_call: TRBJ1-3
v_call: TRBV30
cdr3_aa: CAWNSGSGNTIYF

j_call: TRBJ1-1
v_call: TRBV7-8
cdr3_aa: CASSKGGGQRNTEAFF

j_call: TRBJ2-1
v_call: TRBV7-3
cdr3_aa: CASSLNNEQFF

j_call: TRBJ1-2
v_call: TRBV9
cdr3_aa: CASTPGQGFNGYTF

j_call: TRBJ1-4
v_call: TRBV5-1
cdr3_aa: CASSRGTTNEKGKLFF

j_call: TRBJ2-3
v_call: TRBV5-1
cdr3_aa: CASYRQGTSSTDTQYF

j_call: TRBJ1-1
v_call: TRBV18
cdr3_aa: CASSQVPGGTEAFF

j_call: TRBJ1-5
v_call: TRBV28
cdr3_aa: CASSFPRTLNQPQHF

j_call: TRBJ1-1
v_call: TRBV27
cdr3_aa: CASSLRAGILNTEAFF